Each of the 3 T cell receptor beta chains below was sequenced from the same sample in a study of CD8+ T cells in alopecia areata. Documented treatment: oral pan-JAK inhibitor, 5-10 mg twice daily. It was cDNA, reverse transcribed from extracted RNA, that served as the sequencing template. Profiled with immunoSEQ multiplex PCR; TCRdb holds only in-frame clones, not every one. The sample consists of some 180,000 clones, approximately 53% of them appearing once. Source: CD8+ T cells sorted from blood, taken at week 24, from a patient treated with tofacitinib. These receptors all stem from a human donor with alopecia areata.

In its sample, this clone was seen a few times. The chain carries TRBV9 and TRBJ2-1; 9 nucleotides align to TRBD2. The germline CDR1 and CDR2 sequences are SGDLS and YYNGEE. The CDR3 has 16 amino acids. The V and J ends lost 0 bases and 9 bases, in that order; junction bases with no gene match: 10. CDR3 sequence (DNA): TGTGCCAGCAGCGTAGTCTCGCGGGGGGGCCGTAGTGAGCAGTTCTTC. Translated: CASSVVSRGGRSEQFF.

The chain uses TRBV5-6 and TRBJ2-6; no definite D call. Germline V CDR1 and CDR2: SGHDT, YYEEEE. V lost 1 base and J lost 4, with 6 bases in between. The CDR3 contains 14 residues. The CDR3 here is CASSLSPGANVLTF. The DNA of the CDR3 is TGTGCCAGCAGCTTGAGTCCCGGGGCCAACGTCCTGACTTTC.

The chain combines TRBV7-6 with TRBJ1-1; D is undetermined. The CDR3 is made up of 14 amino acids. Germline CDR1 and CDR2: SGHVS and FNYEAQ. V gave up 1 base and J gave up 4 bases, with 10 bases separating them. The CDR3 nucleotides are TGTGCCAGCAGCTTAGAGGCCGGCCTCACTGAAGCTTTCTTT. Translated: CASSLEAGLTEAFF.